This T cell receptor beta chain is from a study of T cell repertoires in cytomegalovirus infection. Background on the study: A matching HLA type, together with CMV infection, was signaled by public TCR beta signatures.

Via MiXCR, TCRdb re-called the reads, giving one row per CDR3 protein. The table records 680,000 or so distinct CDR3 sequences, roughly 35% of them present only once. Points on this clonotype: The antigen is not known.

Points from the study as a whole: Dominating the ex vivo response were TCR beta clonotypes that were CMV-specific and HLA-C-restricted. Cumulative public TCR beta family frequency identified carriers of CMV plus the relevant HLA.

V was trimmed by 6 bases and J by 0 bases, leaving 12 bases between them. The CDR3 loop spans 15 amino acids. The chain recombines TRBV12-3 or TRBV12-4 with TRBJ1-3, with D uncertain. The sequenced sample consisted of PBMCs. The origin of this receptor is a human donor in good health (CMV status not recorded). Some clones in this sample may be carry-over from other donors' samples. CDR3 bases: TGTGCCAGCAGCCGGACCGGAGACTCTGGAAACACCATATATTTT. Translating it yields CASSRTGDSGNTIYF.